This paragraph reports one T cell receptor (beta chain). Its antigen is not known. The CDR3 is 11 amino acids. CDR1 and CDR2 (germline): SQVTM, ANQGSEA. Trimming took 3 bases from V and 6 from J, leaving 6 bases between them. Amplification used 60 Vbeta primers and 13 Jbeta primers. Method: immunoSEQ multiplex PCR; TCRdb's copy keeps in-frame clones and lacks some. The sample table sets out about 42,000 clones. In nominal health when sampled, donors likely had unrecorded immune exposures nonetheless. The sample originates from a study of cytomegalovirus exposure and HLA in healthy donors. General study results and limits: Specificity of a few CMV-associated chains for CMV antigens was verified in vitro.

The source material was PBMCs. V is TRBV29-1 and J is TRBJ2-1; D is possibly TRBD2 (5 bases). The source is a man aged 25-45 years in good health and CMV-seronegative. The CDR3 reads CSVDLANEQFF. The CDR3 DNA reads TGCAGCGTTGATCTAGCCAATGAGCAGTTCTTC.